This TCR beta chain comes out of a study of radiation and T cells in renal cell carcinoma. Study overall: Nephrectomy followed 15 Gy stereotactic body radiation by 4 weeks. Points from the study as a whole: In blood, top tumor clones expanded by 2 weeks, shrinking by 4. Without pretreatment biopsies, baseline tumor clonotype presence was undetermined.

Measured with immunoSEQ multiplex PCR; TCRdb has only the in-frame clones, and not every one. The sample contains around 130,000 clones, approximately 90% of which appear only once. As to time point: blood 2 weeks post-SBRT. Treatment: 15 Gy SBRT to primary tumor, nephrectomy 4 weeks later. Blood was sampled at baseline, 2 weeks and 4 weeks after SBRT. The table lists this clone with a count of one. Antigen unknown. CDR1 and CDR2 (germline): SGHNT, YYREEE (reference sequence). This CDR3 contains 15 residues. V dropped 4 bases and J dropped 4 bases, with 17 bases sitting between them. This clonotype originated in a woman in her seventies with renal cell carcinoma. Material: blood, obtained from a patient whose treatment included radiotherapy and nephrectomy. The chain is built from TRBV5-4 and TRBJ1-1; TRBD1 is a possible D gene (6 bases). CDR3 loop: CASSPETGWGTEAFF. CDR3 nucleotide sequence: TGTGCCAGCAGCCCGGAGACAGGATGGGGCACTGAAGCTTTCTTT.